What follows is one TCR beta chain and its context. The antigen it recognizes is unknown. No quality values exist for individual bases; no much larger clone is one base distant. V is cut by 3 bases and J by 0 bases, and the space between the germline ends is 16 bases. Sequences SGDLS (CDR1) and YYNGEE (CDR2) are obtained from the germline V gene. The CDR3 holds 18 amino acids from the cysteine to the phenylalanine. The CDR3 DNA has 54 bases and is translated from base 1. This sample is drawn from a study of T cells in Graves' hyperthyroidism and ophthalmopathy (dated by TCRdb to between 2018 and 2020). Regarding the research as a whole: Peripheral blood samples were taken at the time of initial diagnosis, prior to any treatment. The paper describes TCR Vbeta CDR3 sequencing of about 140 peripheral blood samples, made up of roughly 40 ophthalmopathy patients, 70 to 75 hyperthyroidism patients and 17 progressor patients. To identify distinguishing TCR V-J signatures, a discovery cohort of roughly 100 patients was used, comprising 43 with Graves' ophthalmopathy and roughly 60 with stable Graves' hyperthyroidism. Whether ophthalmopathy could be predicted prospectively was tested in an independent validation cohort made up of roughly 20 hyperthyroidism patients plus 17 patients who later progressed to ophthalmopathy. For training and testing, the 95 to 100 patients in the discovery cohort were randomly divided in a 7:3 ratio. The study also compared thyroid tissue and blood T-cell repertoires from over 5 Graves' hyperthyroidism patients. After blood sampling, hyperthyroidism patients were treated with methimazole at a starting dose of 30 mg daily, and ophthalmopathy patients were treated with high-dose intravenous methylprednisolone.

The TCR beta CDR3 regions were amplified from RNA transcripts. A first-round RT-PCR of the TCR CDR3 used the HTBI primer set with the Qiagen OneStep RT-PCR kit. A second multiplex PCR round built the libraries, followed by size selection and purification. The libraries were sequenced on an Illumina HiSeq2000 using paired-end 100 bp reads. The study's processing was this. SOAPnuke was used to process the raw data, with reads discarded if the reads contained adapters or uncalled bases, had a mean Phred below 15, or lacked an exact constant-primer or identifier match. COPE v1.2.5 was used to merge high-quality paired reads, and clonotypes were defined as unique nucleotide sequences. Clonotypes were aligned to IMGT TRBV, TRBD and TRBJ reference segments using MiTCR v1.1. Only V-J combinations with frequency above 0.0001, covering roughly 99% of repertoires, were analysed. The TCS score was defined as the ratio of F50 (clonal expansion) to E x V (chaos), calculated using BLOSUM62-based TCRdist between CDR3 peptides within each V-J. Welch's t-statistics and random forest reduced fewer than 550 V-J features to 13, which were used in a naive Bayes classifier (R e1071). TCRdb trimmed public reads at Q25 via fastp, called clones via MiXCR and kept in-frame beta chains. Rows with a matching CDR3 protein are joined into one entry that keeps the most common DNA and genes. None of the V and J calls come from the authors' own analysis; TCRdb made them. The sample includes 300,000 to 500,000 distinct CDR3 sequences, with around an eighth observed a single time. The leading ten clones occupy around 28% of the sample.

Moderately to severely active disease, a Clinical Activity Score of at least 3, a NOSPECS grade of at least 4, and a duration under 3 months were present in ophthalmopathy patients. Patients with uncontrolled infections, other autoimmune diseases, pregnancy or lactation were excluded. Diagnoses were based on clinical symptoms, serum thyroxine and TRAb, thyroid ultrasound and orbital computed tomography. Ficoll-Paque density gradient centrifugation was used to isolate PBMCs from 10 ml of fresh peripheral blood. Trizol reagent was used to extract total RNA, and RNA quality was then checked on an Agilent 2100 Bioanalyzer. Broader findings and caveats from the paper: Most expanded thyroid clonotypes (frequency above 0.001) were also detected in blood, suggesting blood repertoires may reflect thyroid immune responses. Sample size was not statistically predetermined, and investigators were not blinded to group allocation. Ophthalmopathy was separated from stable hyperthyroidism by a 13 V-J signature model, with over 85% sensitivity and approximately 81% specificity obtained in cross-validation and 80%/75% obtained in testing. In validation, the model predicted progression to ophthalmopathy a median of roughly six months before onset, with about 64% sensitivity and about 75% specificity.

Sequencing input: blood. The sequence came from a man aged 45-65 years with Graves' ophthalmopathy. The rearranged chain carries TRBV9 and TRBJ2-6; the D gene is possibly TRBD2, with 6 bases matching. CDR3 reads: CASSAGRVKDSGANVLTF. The nucleotide sequence is given as TGTGCCAGCAGCGCCGGGAGAGTTAAAGACTCTGGGGCCAACGTCCTGACTTTC.